This T cell receptor (beta chain) was obtained from a study of memory CD4+ T cells and cytomegalovirus serostatus. Study in general: This sample comes from healthy Belgian adults, under 10 CMV seropositive, 24 seronegative. Study-wide findings and caveats: CD4+ memory repertoires contained about 40% of the roughly 150 reported CMV TCRbeta sequences.

Comments on this clone: What it binds is not known.

As handled by the study authors: After removing out-of-frame reads, under 2.5 million distinct TCRbeta sequences remained. Profiled with immunoSEQ multiplex PCR; TCRdb holds only in-frame clones, not every one. Clonal size and the V and J genes are those of that table, whereas D and trimming came from the DNA. Among over 35,000 clones listed, roughly 78% were seen once. Germline V gene data show CDR1 as ENHRY and CDR2 as SYGVKD. This CDR3 is 13 amino acids long. Unmatched junction bases numbered 3, after V lost 8 bases and J lost 0 bases. Single viable CD3+CD4+CD8-CD45RO+ cells were sorted as the memory CD4+ T cells. Serum IgG to CMV pp150, pp28, p38 and p52 defined serostatus.

This clonotype originated in an adult in good health and CMV-seronegative. The rearrangement uses TRBV10-3 and TRBJ2-7, with 8 bases fitting TRBD2. The material sequenced was memory CD4+ T cells from blood. The CDR3 protein is CAIGAGGSYEQYF. The CDR3 nucleotides are TGTGCCATCGGGGCGGGGGGCTCCTACGAGCAGTACTTC.